Reported below is one T cell receptor beta chain. The antigen it recognizes is unknown. There are no base qualities to consult, and no much larger clone falls within one base. From the germline V gene (reference sequence), CDR1 is SEHNR and CDR2 is FQNEAQ. V and J are trimmed by 6 bases and 6 bases, and the gene matches miss 9 bases of the junction. The CDR3 sequence holds 15 residues, the cysteine and phenylalanine included. Of the read, only the CDR3 DNA is kept; its 45 bases are in frame from base 1. This entry is derived from a study of OX40 agonist ivuxolimab in advanced cancers. Context from the whole study: The costimulatory receptor OX40 (CD134) was targeted by ivuxolimab, a fully human IgG2 agonistic monoclonal antibody. Intravenous ivuxolimab was administered to patients every 2 weeks at six dose levels: 0.01, 0.1, 0.3, 1.5, 3 and 10 mg/kg. Of the roughly 54 dose-escalation patients, hepatocellular carcinoma was present in roughly 19, melanoma in around 15, renal cell carcinoma in 9 and head and neck cancer in 9. In the dose-escalation cohort, around four fifths of patients were male, and the mean age was approximately 64 years, with a range of 23 to 79. Patients were allowed to have had prior anti-PD-1, anti-PD-L1 or anti-CTLA-4 therapy, and 40% to 45% of the dose-escalation patients had previously received checkpoint inhibitors. Partial responses occurred in three dose-escalation patients: two with cutaneous melanoma and one with hepatocellular carcinoma. Peripheral TCRbeta sequencing aimed to test whether ivuxolimab altered TCR sequence diversity and caused clonal T-cell expansion. The paper reports the monotherapy dose-escalation portion (N = 52 patients) of the phase I ivuxolimab trial. General study outcomes and caveats: Low levels of normalized T-cell clonal expansion were also seen in some patients who did not respond. In the 0.1-3.0 mg/kg groups, partial responders were among the patients with the lowest normalized peripheral clonal expansion, particularly in CD8+ T cells. After ivuxolimab, more expanded clones were found on average in CD8+ T cells than in CD4+ T cells. Clonal expansion of both CD4+ and CD8+ blood T cells was observed from baseline to week 6 at doses 0.1 to 3.0 mg/kg. Which antigens the clonally expanded peripheral T cells were specific for was not determined.

Genomic DNA was extracted from sorted cells for sequencing of the TCRbeta CDR3 region. The immunoSEQ Assay was used for sequencing of TCRbeta CDR3 regions. Here the immuneACCESS table is served through TCRdb, limited to in-frame sequences with V and J called. Missing clones are a known gap in these copies; in checked studies unresolved V genes cover under half, and the rest lacks a known reason. In all, the sample holds approximately 13,000 clones, and roughly nine tenths of those were seen once. The ten largest clones capture roughly two thirds of the sample. Patients with a history of autoimmune disease or receiving systemic immunosuppression were excluded from the trial. Peripheral blood for TCR sequencing was collected from all dose cohorts at baseline, on cycle 4 day 1, and on cycle 7 day 1. The samples were taken from a phase I, first-in-human, multicenter, open-label dose-escalation trial of ivuxolimab. The trial enrolled adults with locally advanced or metastatic head and neck squamous cell, hepatocellular, melanoma or renal cell carcinoma. Before TCR sequencing, CD4+ T cells and CD8+ T cells were sorted from peripheral blood as separate populations.

The sequence came from an adult with an advanced solid tumor such as melanoma, head and neck, liver or kidney cancer. The V and J segments used are TRBV7-9 and TRBJ2-1, and 9 junction bases match TRBD1. The sample in question was CD4+ or CD8+ T cells sorted from blood, obtained in a trial of the OX40 agonist ivuxolimab. In nucleotides, the sequence is TGTGCCAGCAGTTCACCCGGGACAGGGAGCAATGAGCAGTTCTTC. This translates into CASSSPGTGSNEQFF. With the rest looked up from the reference TRBV7-9 and TRBJ2-1 genes rather than sequenced, the full variable domain is DTGVSQNPRHKITKRGQNVTFRCDPISEHNRLYWYRQTLGQGPEFLTYFQNEAQLEKSRLLSDRFSAERPKGSFSTLEIQRTEQGDSAMYLCASSSPGTGSNEQFFGPGTRLTVL.